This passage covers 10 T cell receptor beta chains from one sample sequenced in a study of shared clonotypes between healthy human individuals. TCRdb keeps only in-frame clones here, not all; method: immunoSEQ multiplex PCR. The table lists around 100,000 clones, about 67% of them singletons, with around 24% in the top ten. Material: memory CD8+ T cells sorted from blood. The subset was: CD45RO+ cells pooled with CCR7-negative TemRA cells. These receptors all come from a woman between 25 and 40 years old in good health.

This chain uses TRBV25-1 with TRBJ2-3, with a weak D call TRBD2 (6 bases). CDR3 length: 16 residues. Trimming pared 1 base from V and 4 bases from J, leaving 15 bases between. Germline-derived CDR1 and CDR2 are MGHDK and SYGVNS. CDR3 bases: TGTGCCAGCAGTGAATCCGGGGGAAGAGACCCAGATACGCAGTATTTT. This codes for CASSESGGRDPDTQYF.

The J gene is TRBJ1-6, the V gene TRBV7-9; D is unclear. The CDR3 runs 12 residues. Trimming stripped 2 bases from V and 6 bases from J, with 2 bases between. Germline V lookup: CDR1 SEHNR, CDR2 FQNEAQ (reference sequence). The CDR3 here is CASSLSNSPLHF. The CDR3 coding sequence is TGTGCCAGCAGCTTAAGTAATTCACCCCTCCACTTT.

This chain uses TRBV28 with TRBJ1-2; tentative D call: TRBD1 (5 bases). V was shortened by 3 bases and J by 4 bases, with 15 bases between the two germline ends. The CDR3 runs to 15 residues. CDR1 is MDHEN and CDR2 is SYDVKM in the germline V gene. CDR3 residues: CASSFSRRQGYGYTF. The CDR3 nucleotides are TGTGCCAGCAGTTTCAGTAGGCGTCAGGGCTATGGCTACACCTTC.

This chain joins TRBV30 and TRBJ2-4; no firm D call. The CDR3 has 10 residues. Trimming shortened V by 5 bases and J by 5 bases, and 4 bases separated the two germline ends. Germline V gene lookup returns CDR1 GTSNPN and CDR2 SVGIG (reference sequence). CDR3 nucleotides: TGTGCCTGGGGGGAAAACATTCAGTACTTC. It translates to CAWGENIQYF.

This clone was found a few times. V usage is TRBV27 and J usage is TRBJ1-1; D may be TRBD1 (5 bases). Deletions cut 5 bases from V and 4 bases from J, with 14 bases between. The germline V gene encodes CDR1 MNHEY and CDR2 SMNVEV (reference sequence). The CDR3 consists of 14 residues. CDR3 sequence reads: CASSTRGGSTEAFF. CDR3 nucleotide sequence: TGTGCCAGCAGTACAAGGGGTGGAAGCACTGAAGCTTTCTTT.

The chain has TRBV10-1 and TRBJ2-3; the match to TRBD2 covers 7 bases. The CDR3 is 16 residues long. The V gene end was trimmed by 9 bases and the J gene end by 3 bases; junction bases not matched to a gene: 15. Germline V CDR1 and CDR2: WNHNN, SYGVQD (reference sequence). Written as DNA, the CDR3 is TGCGCCAGTGACTTCAAACTAGCGTTCGTAACAGATACGCAGTATTTT. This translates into CASDFKLAFVTDTQYF.

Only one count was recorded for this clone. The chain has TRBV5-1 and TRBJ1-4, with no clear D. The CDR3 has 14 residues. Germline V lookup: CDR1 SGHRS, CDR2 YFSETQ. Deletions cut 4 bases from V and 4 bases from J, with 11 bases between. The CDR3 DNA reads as TGCGCCAGCAGCCCAGCCGGGATTAATGAAAAACTGTTTTTT. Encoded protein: CASSPAGINEKLFF. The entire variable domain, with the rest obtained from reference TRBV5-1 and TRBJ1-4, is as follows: KAGVTQTPRYLIKTRGQQVTLSCSPISGHRSVSWYQQTPGQGLQFLFEYFSETQRNKGNFPGRFSGRQFSNSRSEMNVSTLELGDSALYLCASSPAGINEKLFFGSGTQLSVL.

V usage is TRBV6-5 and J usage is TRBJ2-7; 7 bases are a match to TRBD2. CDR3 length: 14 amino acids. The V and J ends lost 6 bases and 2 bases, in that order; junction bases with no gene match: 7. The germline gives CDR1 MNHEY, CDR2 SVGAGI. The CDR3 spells CASSPSGNPYEQYF. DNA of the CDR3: TGTGCCAGCAGCCCCAGCGGGAATCCCTACGAGCAGTACTTC.

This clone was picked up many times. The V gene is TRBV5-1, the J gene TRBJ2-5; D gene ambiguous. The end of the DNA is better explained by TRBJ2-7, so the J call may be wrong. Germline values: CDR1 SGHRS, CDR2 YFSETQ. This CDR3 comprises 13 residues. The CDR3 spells CASSFDGNYEQYF. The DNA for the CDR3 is TGCGCCAGCAGCTTCGACGGAAACTACGAGCAGTACTTC.

The CDR3 nucleotides are TGTGCCATCAGTGATCTGGCCCCGCCAGATACGCAGTATTTT. Protein product: CAISDLAPPDTQYF. The J gene is TRBJ2-3, the V gene TRBV10-3, with D hard to call. Germline V gene data show CDR1 as ENHRY and CDR2 as SYGVKD. Trimming took 3 bases from V and 4 from J, leaving 11 bases between them. The CDR3 totals 14 residues.